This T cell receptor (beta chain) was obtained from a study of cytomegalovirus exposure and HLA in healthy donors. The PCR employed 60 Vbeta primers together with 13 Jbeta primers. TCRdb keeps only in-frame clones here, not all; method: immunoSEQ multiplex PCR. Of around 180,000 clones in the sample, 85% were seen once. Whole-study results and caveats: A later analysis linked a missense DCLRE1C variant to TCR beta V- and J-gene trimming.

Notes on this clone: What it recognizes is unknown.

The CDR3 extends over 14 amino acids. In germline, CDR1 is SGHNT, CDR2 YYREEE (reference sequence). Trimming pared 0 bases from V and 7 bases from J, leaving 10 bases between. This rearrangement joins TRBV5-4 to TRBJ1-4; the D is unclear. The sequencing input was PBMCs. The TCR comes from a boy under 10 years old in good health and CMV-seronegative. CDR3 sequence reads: CASSLGTSSEKLFF. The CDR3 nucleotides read TGTGCCAGCAGCTTGGGTACTTCGAGTGAAAAACTGTTTTTT.